This T cell receptor beta chain originates from a study of regulatory T cells in long-lasting Graves disease. Study-level results: Possibly, accuracy suffered from the small sample size. TRBV28, TRBJ1-2 and TRBJ2-5 emerged as the favored segments in persistent disease. Comparison showed that persistent patients shared more public clonotypes (about 2,800) than new patients (966). The researchers studied only peripheral blood, not thyroid tissue.

Assembly of TCR beta libraries relied on iRepertoire HTBI primers together with Arm-PCR of CDR3 regions. TCRdb called the multiplex PCR reads again in MiXCR, with one record for every CDR3 protein. The profile shows some 450,000 distinct CDR3 sequences, roughly a quarter of them singletons. A word on this clonotype: Its antigen is unknown.

The time point was: persistent/refractory GD, antithyroid drugs over 5 years with positive TRAb. The authors made the TCR library using RNA they extracted from PBMCs. The V end lost 2 bases, the J end lost 4 bases, and 11 bases lay between the germline ends. The CDR3 is 15 amino acids. Germline loops: CDR1 LNHNV, CDR2 YYDKDF (reference sequence). The sample consisted of peripheral blood mononuclear cells (PBMCs), taken when the disease was refractory, from a patient treated with antithyroid drugs. The receptor was isolated from a female donor with Graves disease. The chain couples TRBV15 to TRBJ1-4; D is unclear. In DNA, the CDR3 is TGTGCCACCAGCAGAAACACCGACCGTAATGAAAAACTGTTTTTT. Amino acids: CATSRNTDRNEKLFF.